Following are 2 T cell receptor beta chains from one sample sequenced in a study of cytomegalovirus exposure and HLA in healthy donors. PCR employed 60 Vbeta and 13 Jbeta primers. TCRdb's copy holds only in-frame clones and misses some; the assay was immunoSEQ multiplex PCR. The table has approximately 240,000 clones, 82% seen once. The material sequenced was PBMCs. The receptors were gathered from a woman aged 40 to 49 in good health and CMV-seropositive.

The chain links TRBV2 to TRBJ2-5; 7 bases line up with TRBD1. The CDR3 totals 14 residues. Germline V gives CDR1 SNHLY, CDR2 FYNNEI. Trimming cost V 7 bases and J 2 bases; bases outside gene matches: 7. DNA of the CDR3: TGTGCCAGCACGGGAAGGGGGCTTCAAGAGACCCAGTACTTC. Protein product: CASTGRGLQETQYF.

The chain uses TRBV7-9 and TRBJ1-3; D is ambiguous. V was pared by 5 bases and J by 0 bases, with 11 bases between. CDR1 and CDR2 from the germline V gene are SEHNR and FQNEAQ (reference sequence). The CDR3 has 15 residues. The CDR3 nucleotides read TGTGCCAGCAGCCCCTCAGGTCTCTCTGGAAACACCATATATTTT. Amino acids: CASSPSGLSGNTIYF.